The sequence of this T cell receptor beta chain was determined in a study of T cell responses to AZD1222 COVID-19 vaccine. Study observations and caveats: Clonal diversity was possibly underestimated, and the donors were mostly white British, with more females. There were repertoire samples only from the period after the peak T cell response.

This clone was found a few times. Its antigen remains unknown. This CDR3 is built from 13 residues. V was trimmed by 4 bases and J by 9 bases, leaving 14 bases between them. Looked up from germline, CDR1 is SGHNT and CDR2 is YYREEE (reference sequence). The protocol was immunoSEQ multiplex PCR, while the TCRdb copy is restricted to in-frame clones and leaves out a portion. The sample comprises about 34,000 clones, 75% to 85% of which are singletons, and 4.5% to 5.5% rests with the top ten. The sequencing here drew on peripheral blood, taken 28 days after the second AZD1222 dose. This chain links TRBV5-4 with TRBJ2-1, with D perhaps TRBD1 or TRBD2 (5 bases each). The receptor's source is an adult who received the AZD1222 COVID-19 vaccine. CDR3 DNA sequence: TGTGCCAGCAGCCTTACGCCAGGGAGTGAGCAGTTCTTC. As protein: CASSLTPGSEQFF.